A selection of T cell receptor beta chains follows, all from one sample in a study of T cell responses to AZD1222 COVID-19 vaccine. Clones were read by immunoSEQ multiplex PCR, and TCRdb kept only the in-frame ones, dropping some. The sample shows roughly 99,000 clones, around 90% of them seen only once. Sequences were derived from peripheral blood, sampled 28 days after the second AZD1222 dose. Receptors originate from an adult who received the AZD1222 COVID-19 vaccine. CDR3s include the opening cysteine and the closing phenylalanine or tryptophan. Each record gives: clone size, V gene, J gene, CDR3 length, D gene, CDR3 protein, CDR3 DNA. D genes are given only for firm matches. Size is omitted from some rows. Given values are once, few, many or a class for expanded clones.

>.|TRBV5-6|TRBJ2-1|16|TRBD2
CASSWLAGDSYNEQFF
TGTGCCAGCAGCTGGCTAGCGGGGGACTCCTACAATGAGCAGTTCTTC
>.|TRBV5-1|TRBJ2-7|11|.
CASSSGDEQYF
TGCGCCAGCAGCTCCGGGGACGAGCAGTACTTC
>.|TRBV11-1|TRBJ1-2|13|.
CASSSDLNYGYTF
TGTGCCAGCAGCTCGGATCTTAACTATGGCTACACCTTC
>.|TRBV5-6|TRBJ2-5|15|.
CASSLRRWTEETQYF
TGTGCCAGCAGCTTGCGGCGTTGGACAGAAGAGACCCAGTACTTC
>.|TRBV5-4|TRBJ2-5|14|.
CASSLTGGGETQYF
TGTGCCAGCAGCTTGACAGGGGGGGGAGAGACCCAGTACTTC
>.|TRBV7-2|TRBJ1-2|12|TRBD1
CASSWDSYGYTF
TGTGCCAGCAGCTGGGACAGCTATGGCTACACCTTC
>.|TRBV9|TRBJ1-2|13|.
CASSPPQGYTYTF
TGTGCCAGCAGCCCGCCCCAGGGGTACACCTACACCTTC
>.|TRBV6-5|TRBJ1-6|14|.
CASSYSGRVRPLHF
TGTGCCAGCAGTTACTCAGGCAGGGTTCGGCCCCTCCACTTT
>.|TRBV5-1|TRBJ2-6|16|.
CASSVRQVSGANVLTF
TGCGCCAGCAGCGTAAGACAGGTCTCTGGGGCCAACGTCCTGACTTTC
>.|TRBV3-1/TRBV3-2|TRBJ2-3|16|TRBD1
CASSLNRGAGTDTQYF
TGTGCCAGCAGCCTGAACAGGGGCGCTGGTACAGATACGCAGTATTTT
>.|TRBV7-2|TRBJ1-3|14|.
CASSPTYSGNTIYF
TGTGCCAGCAGCCCTACGTACTCTGGAAACACCATATATTTT
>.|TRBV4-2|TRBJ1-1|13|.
CASSQDGNTEAFF
TGTGCCAGCAGCCAGGACGGTAACACTGAAGCTTTCTTT
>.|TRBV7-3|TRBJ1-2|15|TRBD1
CASSISRDRNYGYTF
TGTGCCAGCAGCATCAGCCGGGACAGAAACTATGGCTACACCTTC
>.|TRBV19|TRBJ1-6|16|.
CASSIDLRGLGSPLHF
TGTGCCAGTAGTATAGATCTGAGGGGGTTAGGATCACCCCTCCACTTT
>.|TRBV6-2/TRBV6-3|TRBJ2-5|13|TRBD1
CASSTGGEETQYF
TGTGCCAGCAGTACAGGGGGCGAGGAGACCCAGTACTTC
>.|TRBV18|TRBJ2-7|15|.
CASSPPSQGDYEQYF
TGTGCCAGCTCACCACCGAGCCAGGGTGATTACGAGCAGTACTTC
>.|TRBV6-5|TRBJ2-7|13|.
CASQGGSAYEQYF
TGTGCCAGCCAAGGGGGATCCGCCTACGAGCAGTACTTC
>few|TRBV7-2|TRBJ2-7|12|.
CASSRTPYEQYF
TGTGCCAGCAGCCGTACCCCCTACGAGCAGTACTTC
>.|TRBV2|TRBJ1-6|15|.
CASSHSRDGNSPLHF
TGTGCCAGCAGTCATTCCCGGGACGGTAATTCACCCCTCCACTTT
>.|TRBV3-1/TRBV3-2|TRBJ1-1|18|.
CASSQDYSGRQRNTEAFF
TGTGCCAGCAGCCAAGATTACTCCGGTCGACAGAGAAACACTGAAGCTTTCTTT
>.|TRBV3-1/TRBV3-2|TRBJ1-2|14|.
CASSSHPVTYGYTF
TGTGCCAGCAGCTCCCATCCCGTAACCTATGGCTACACCTTC
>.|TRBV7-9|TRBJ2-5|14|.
CASSPQTGKETQYF
TGTGCCAGCAGCCCGCAGACTGGGAAAGAGACCCAGTACTTC
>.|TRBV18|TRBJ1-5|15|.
CASSPGGLSNQPQHF
TGTGCCAGCTCACCCGGGGGACTCAGCAATCAGCCCCAGCATTTT
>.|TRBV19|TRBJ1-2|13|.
CASSIGTMNGYTF
TGTGCCAGTAGTATCGGGACTATGAATGGCTACACCTTC
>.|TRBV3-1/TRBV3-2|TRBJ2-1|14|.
CASSQARGGTQQFF
TGTGCCAGCAGCCAAGCCAGGGGGGGAACACAGCAGTTCTTC
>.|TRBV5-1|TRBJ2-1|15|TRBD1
CASSPGQGAHNEQFF
TGCGCCAGCAGCCCAGGACAGGGGGCCCACAATGAGCAGTTCTTC
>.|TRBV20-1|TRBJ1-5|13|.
CSASKGVDQPQHF
TGCAGTGCTAGTAAGGGGGTGGATCAGCCCCAGCATTTT
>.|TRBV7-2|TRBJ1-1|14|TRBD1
CASSLRTGSTEAFF
TGTGCCAGCAGCTTACGGACAGGGAGCACTGAAGCTTTCTTT
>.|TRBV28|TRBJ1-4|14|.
CASSSTRGSEKLFF
TGTGCCAGCAGTTCGACAAGGGGGAGCGAAAAACTGTTTTTT